The clone carrying this T cell receptor beta chain has only a few counts. Its antigen is not identified. The data derive from a study of vaccination effects on CD4 cells after COVID-19. The CDR3 extends over 16 amino acids. Germline V lookup: CDR1 MNHEY, CDR2 SVGEGT. Trimming removed 5 bases from V and 4 bases from J; junction bases left unmatched: 11. The ViraFEST assay expanded antigen-specific CD4+ T cells with viral peptide pools before sequencing. Upon completion of approximately ten days in culture, CD4+ T cells were isolated. No vaccinee had earlier SARS-CoV-2 infection, and nucleocapsid antibodies were negative. Half-medium exchanges with IL-2 medium took place on days 3 and 7. The method was immunoSEQ multiplex PCR; TCRdb's version includes in-frame clones alone and lacks a portion of them. This repertoire shows some 41,000 clones, around three quarters found once; its top ten account for about 10%.

This chain uses TRBV6-2 or TRBV6-3 with TRBJ1-2; TRBD1 matches at 9 bases. The clonotype was recovered from a human donor who received a COVID-19 vaccine. The sequences come from CD4+ T cells from PBMCs cultured with SARS-CoV-2 spike peptides, collected before COVID-19 vaccination. CDR3 sequence: CASSASGTGTIYGYTF. The CDR3 bases are TGTGCCAGCAGTGCGTCCGGGACAGGGACAATCTATGGCTACACCTTC.